What follows describes a single TCR beta chain. The repertoire was sequenced with immunoSEQ multiplex PCR; TCRdb's copy has only in-frame clones and lacks some. The sample carries about 2.3 million clones, over 90% recorded once. The data were obtained in a study of shared clonotypes between healthy human individuals. Germline V CDR1 and CDR2: LGHNA, YSLEER. CDR3 length: 16 residues. Trimming removed 0 bases from V and 4 bases from J, with 16 bases in between. This TCR was recovered from a man between 18 and 29 years old in good health. Some clones in this sample may be carry-over from other donors' samples. The chain employs TRBV4-3 and TRBJ2-7; no clear D gene. Sequenced sample: naive CD4+ T cells from PBMCs. Subset in this sample: CD45RA+ positively selected. CDR3 bases: TGCGCCAGCAGCCAAGAGCCTCCACCTCGAAGTTACGAGCAGTACTTC. Amino acids: CASSQEPPPRSYEQYF.